These T cell receptor beta chains were read from a single sample in a study of beta chain features in type 1 diabetes. Using immunoSEQ multiplex PCR, the repertoire was profiled, and TCRdb retains in-frame clones only, with some absent. The data hold nearly 350,000 clones, with around 9.3% observed a single time. Specimen: central memory CD4+ T cells from blood. These receptors all stem from a man under 40 with type 1 diabetes. Each CDR3 is given without its conserved first and last residue. Fields, in order: D gene, CDR3 length, J gene, V gene, CDR3 protein. The D gene is left open where the match is weak.

>.|12|TRBJ2-2|TRBV10-3
AISREPNTGELF
>.|12|TRBJ1-6|TRBV4-1
ASSQDGANSPLH
>.|10|TRBJ1-5|TRBV6-5
ASRDSNQPQH
>.|13|TRBJ1-5|TRBV4-1
ASSQDGQNNQPQH
>TRBD2|12|TRBJ2-2|TRBV5-1
ASVEQRGSGELF
>.|11|TRBJ1-1|TRBV7-8
ASFLEWGTEAF
>.|9|TRBJ1-2|TRBV29-1
SVGTQDGYT
>.|11|TRBJ2-1|TRBV2
ATLPGPYNEQF
>TRBD2|13|TRBJ2-3|TRBV2
ASMGGGIRTDTQY
>.|11|TRBJ1-1|TRBV7-9
ASSLLQGTEAF
>.|11|TRBJ2-7|TRBV18
ASSPQRDYEQY
>.|12|TRBJ2-7|TRBV19
ASSDSGGPYEQY
>TRBD1|11|TRBJ2-7|TRBV29-1
SGSGQGFDEQY
>.|11|TRBJ1-2|TRBV6-1
ASALDGGYGYT
>TRBD1|13|TRBJ1-6|TRBV7-8
ASSSGQGASSPLH
>TRBD1|12|TRBJ1-1|TRBV10-3
AIRPTGLNTEAF
>TRBD1|12|TRBJ2-1|TRBV28
ASSRTGTDNEQF
>.|11|TRBJ1-2|TRBV27
ASSLGRNYGYT
>.|14|TRBJ2-1|TRBV21-1
ASSKSGPSSYNEQF
>TRBD1|12|TRBJ2-7|TRBV2
ASSDQGVSYEQY
>.|12|TRBJ1-1|TRBV6-5
ASSYPSGNTEAF
>.|12|TRBJ2-7|TRBV7-9
ASSFSRDIYEQY
>TRBD1|13|TRBJ2-1|TRBV18
ASSPGQGIVNEQF
>.|11|TRBJ2-7|TRBV30
AWSKADPYEQY
>TRBD1|16|TRBJ2-6|TRBV28
ASSRVQGVGSGANVLT
>.|15|TRBJ2-3|TRBV9
ASSVAPPAMGTDTQY
>TRBD1|13|TRBJ2-1|TRBV6-5
ASSSGQGTFNEQF
>.|13|TRBJ1-5|TRBV7-9
ASSPTTASNQPQH
>.|11|TRBJ1-3|TRBV19
AGRLSSGNTIY
>.|12|TRBJ2-7|TRBV5-1
ASSLGDKSNEQY
>TRBD1|11|TRBJ1-4|TRBV29-1
SDGQGTCEKLF
>.|15|TRBJ2-6|TRBV27
ASRKGISGSGANVLT
>.|11|TRBJ2-5|TRBV11-3
ASSSGPRETQY
>.|11|TRBJ2-7|TRBV7-2
ASSSGPNYEQY
>.|13|TRBJ1-2|TRBV18
ASSQSTLANYGYT
>.|8|TRBJ2-2|TRBV6-5
ASSSEELF
>TRBD2|14|TRBJ2-1|TRBV9
ASSAHSSGGASEQF
>.|13|TRBJ1-3|TRBV7-2
ASSPGPGSGNTIY
>TRBD2|12|TRBJ2-1|TRBV5-1
SSSRGSSYNEQF
>.|10|TRBJ1-1|TRBV29-1
SVGSDGREAF
>.|14|TRBJ2-3|TRBV5-1
ASSPGDRTATDTQY
>.|11|TRBJ2-7|TRBV25-1
ASSGIQILEQY
>.|12|TRBJ1-1|TRBV19
ASIAAGWGTEAF
>.|13|TRBJ1-4|TRBV5-6
ASSEYRARGEKLF
>.|12|TRBJ1-2|TRBV7-2
ASSVEALSYGYT
>TRBD1|15|TRBJ2-6|TRBV2
ASSMTGPTSGANVLT
>.|13|TRBJ2-3|TRBV7-2
ASSLGDFTADTQY
>.|13|TRBJ1-2|TRBV29-1
SVEGVGFFNYGYT